This TCR beta chain was captured by sequencing in a study of a mutant IDH1 vaccine in newly diagnosed glioma. Background on the study: Of treated patients, 62.5% were men and roughly 38% women, averaging around 40 years. Therapy received beforehand was radiotherapy, temozolomide, or both, with most patients given both. Notes on the study in general: Across multiple MHC alleles, 90% to 95% of patients had vaccine-induced responses.

This CDR3 contains 14 residues. The V gene lost 5 bases and the J gene lost 1 base, with 11 bases spanning the gap. In germline, CDR1 is SGHVS, CDR2 FQNEAQ. The time point: week 11, during vaccination. The vaccine gave 300 ug of a 20-mer mutant IDH1 peptide subcutaneously per dose. The protocol was immunoSEQ multiplex PCR, while the TCRdb copy is restricted to in-frame clones and leaves out a portion. In the table there are tens of thousands of clones, 84% of which are singletons. Concerning this clone: What it recognizes is unknown.

This sequence was found in a man aged 35-49 years with glioma. Material: PBMCs, obtained from a glioma patient whose treatment included an IDH1 peptide vaccine. This chain links TRBV7-8 with TRBJ1-1, with D unresolved. In nucleotides, the CDR3 is TGTGCCAGCAGCACCCGGACGGAGAACACTGAAGCTTTCTTT. Translated: CASSTRTENTEAFF.